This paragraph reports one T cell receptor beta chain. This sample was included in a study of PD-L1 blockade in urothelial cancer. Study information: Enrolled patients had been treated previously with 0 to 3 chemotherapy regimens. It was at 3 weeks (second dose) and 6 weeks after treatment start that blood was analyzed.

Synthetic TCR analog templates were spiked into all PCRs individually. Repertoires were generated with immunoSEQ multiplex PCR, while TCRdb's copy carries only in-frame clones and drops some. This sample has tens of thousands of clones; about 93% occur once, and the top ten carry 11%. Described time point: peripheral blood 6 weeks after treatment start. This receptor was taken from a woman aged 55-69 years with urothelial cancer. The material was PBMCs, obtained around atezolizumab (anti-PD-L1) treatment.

Here the CDR3 DNA reads TGTGCCAGCAGCGTGCGGACTAGCGGGAGCTGGCAGGAGCAGTTCTTC. The encoded protein is CASSVRTSGSWQEQFF. This chain links TRBV9 with TRBJ2-1; TRBD2 matches at 13 bases. Germline V lookup: CDR1 SGDLS, CDR2 YYNGEE. With 2 bases clipped from V and 10 bases from J, the junction kept 9 bases outside the gene matches. The CDR3 contains 16 residues.